This is a list of T cell receptor beta chains from one sample in a study of monozygotic twins with inflammatory bowel disease. From its re-call of the 5' RACE reads, TCRdb lists each CDR3 protein once, without DNA. The sample holds 310,000 or so distinct CDR3 sequences. Sequenced input: blood. All receptors derive from a human donor with ulcerative colitis or Crohn's disease, or a healthy co-twin of an affected twin (not recorded which). Both conserved end residues are part of each CDR3. Each record gives: J gene, V gene, CDR3 protein.

TRBJ1-1 | TRBV6-1 | CASTRDRGPEAFF
TRBJ2-4 | TRBV5-4 | CASSRLGQSGNIQYF
TRBJ2-1 | TRBV3-1 | CASSQDPGTRGNEQFF
TRBJ2-1 | TRBV9 | CASSVLASPVGSGRPYNEQFF
TRBJ1-1 | TRBV5-1 | CASSGSVDTEAFF
TRBJ2-5 | TRBV27 | CASSFFSGSSQTQYF
TRBJ2-3 | TRBV27 | CASRRLVWLTDTQYF
TRBJ2-7 | TRBV20-1 | CSARAWVRTYEQYF
TRBJ2-1 | TRBV12-3/TRBV12-4 | CASTRESLGEQFF
TRBJ2-7 | TRBV5-1 | CASSFGGEPYEQYF
TRBJ2-2 | TRBV5-1 | CASSGGQGGTGELFF
TRBJ2-2 | TRBV5-4 | CASSRPTSTGTGAGELFF
TRBJ2-2 | TRBV12-3/TRBV12-4 | CATLIGGTGELFF
TRBJ2-2 | TRBV24-1 | CATSDFGQGETGELFF
TRBJ2-3 | TRBV5-5 | CASSARGETDTQYF
TRBJ2-5 | TRBV5-1 | CASSLSPGTGGTQYF
TRBJ1-6 | TRBV6-1 | CASSRDRGLFNSPLHF
TRBJ2-1 | TRBV9 | CASSGLVGVGQFF
TRBJ2-2 | TRBV30 | CAWSAGTANTGELFF
TRBJ2-2 | TRBV7-9 | CASSSSLGGPNTGELFF
TRBJ2-3 | TRBV20-1 | CSAFSGTGATDTQYF
TRBJ1-2 | TRBV6-5 | CASRAGPVGGYTF
TRBJ1-2 | TRBV19 | CASRPGRNYGYTF
TRBJ2-3 | TRBV27 | CASTHLGTDTQYF
TRBJ2-4 | TRBV7-3 | CASSSGAAKNIQYF
TRBJ1-1 | TRBV7-8 | CASSFYGRNTEAFF
TRBJ2-1 | TRBV30 | CAWRRTGVTDEQFF
TRBJ2-4 | TRBV12-3/TRBV12-4 | CASTYSRRNIQYF
TRBJ1-2 | TRBV6-6 | CASSYRDSDGYTF